The clone carrying this TCR beta chain was counted between two and nine times. Its matching antigen is unknown. TCRdb's copy holds only in-frame clones and misses some; the assay was immunoSEQ multiplex PCR. Found here are 550,000 to 800,000 clones, about 74% of them singletons; the top ten hold more than 1.5%. The data were obtained in a study of shared clonotypes between healthy human individuals. The study, taken as a whole, reports: Apart from blood, nothing was sampled; tissue repertoires likely differ. Relative to clonotypes present in all four donors, those not shared had lower generation probabilities. Expectations were that clonotype sharing among donors would be affected by sequencing depth. In general, naive subsets displayed greater estimated richness than memory subsets did.

The CDR3 contains 14 residues. With 3 bases removed from V and 9 bases from J, the gap between germline ends came to 15 bases. The germline V gene has CDR1 LNHDA and CDR2 SQIVND (reference sequence). This sequence joins TRBV19 and TRBJ2-1, with D possibly being TRBD2 (5 bases). The receptor was derived from a woman under 40 in good health. The sequenced material came from memory CD4+ T cells sorted from blood. Subset indicated: CD45RA-negative fraction. CDR3 protein: CASSMVNGIGEQFF. CDR3 bases: TGTGCCAGTAGTATGGTGAACGGGATTGGTGAGCAGTTCTTC.